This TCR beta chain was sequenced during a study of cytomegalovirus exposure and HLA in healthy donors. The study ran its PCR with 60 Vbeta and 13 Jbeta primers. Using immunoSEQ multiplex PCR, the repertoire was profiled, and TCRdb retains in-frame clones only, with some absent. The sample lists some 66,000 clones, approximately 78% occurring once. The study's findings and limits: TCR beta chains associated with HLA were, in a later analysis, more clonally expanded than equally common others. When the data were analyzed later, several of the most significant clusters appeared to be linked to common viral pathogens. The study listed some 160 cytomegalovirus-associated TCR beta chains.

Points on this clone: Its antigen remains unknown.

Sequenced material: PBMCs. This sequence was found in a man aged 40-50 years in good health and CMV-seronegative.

Written as DNA, the CDR3 is TGTGCCACCAGCAGAGATCTTTCGGACAAGACAAACAATGAGCAGTTCTTC. This codes for CATSRDLSDKTNNEQFF. The chain carries TRBV15 and TRBJ2-1, with TRBD1 as a possible D gene (5 bases). Germline CDR1 is LNHNV and CDR2 is YYDKDF (reference sequence). Trimming stripped 0 bases from V and 5 bases from J, with 17 bases between. This CDR3 is 17 amino acids long.